This T cell receptor beta chain was observed in a study of blood T cells in healthy people across ages. This clonotype appeared a single time. Its antigen remains unidentified. A much bigger clone sits one base away, suggesting this may be a read error. A J-beta primer mix and a sample-barcoded 5' primer were used in a second PCR of about 7 to 12 cycles. TCRdb ran MiXCR on the 5' RACE reads and lists one entry per CDR3 protein. The data contain 700,000 to 950,000 distinct CDR3 sequences, approximately 43% of them seen just once; the ten biggest clones take up 20% to 25%. Whole-study findings and limits: Age brought a roughly linear fall in TCR beta diversity measured per million T cells. Naive CD4+ cells and diversity were both higher in long-lived donors than in aged donors.

The sequence derives from a woman in her fifties or sixties in good health. Sequenced input: blood.

The CDR3 region is CASSQGQNYGCTF. CDR3 coding DNA: TGCGCCAGCAGCCAGGGACAAAACTATGGCTGCACCTTC. The chain joins TRBV4-3 to TRBJ1-2; D perhaps matches TRBD1 (6 bases). The CDR3 totals 13 residues. Germline V lookup: CDR1 LGHNA, CDR2 YSLEER.